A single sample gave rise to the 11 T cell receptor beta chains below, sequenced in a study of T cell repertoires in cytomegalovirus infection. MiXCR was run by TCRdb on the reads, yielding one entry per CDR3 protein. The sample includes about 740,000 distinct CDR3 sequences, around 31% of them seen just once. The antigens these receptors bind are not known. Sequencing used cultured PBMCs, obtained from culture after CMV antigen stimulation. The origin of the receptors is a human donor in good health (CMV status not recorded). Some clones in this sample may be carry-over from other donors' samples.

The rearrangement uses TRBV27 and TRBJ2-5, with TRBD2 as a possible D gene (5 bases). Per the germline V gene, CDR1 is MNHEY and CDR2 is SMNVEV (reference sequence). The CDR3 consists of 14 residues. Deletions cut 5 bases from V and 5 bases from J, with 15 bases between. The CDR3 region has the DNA TGTGCCAGCAGTCCGATGCGAGGGCTGGAGACCCAGTACTTC. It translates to CASSPMRGLETQYF.

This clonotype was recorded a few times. The CDR3 region is CASRVGQGVIQYF. Here the CDR3 DNA reads TGTGCCAGCAGGGTGGGACAGGGGGTGATTCAGTACTTC. The rearrangement uses TRBV2 and TRBJ2-4; 11 bases fit TRBD1. The CDR3 consists of 13 residues. Germline CDR1 and CDR2: SNHLY and FYNNEI. V gave up 6 bases and J gave up 10 bases; unmatched junction bases: 5.

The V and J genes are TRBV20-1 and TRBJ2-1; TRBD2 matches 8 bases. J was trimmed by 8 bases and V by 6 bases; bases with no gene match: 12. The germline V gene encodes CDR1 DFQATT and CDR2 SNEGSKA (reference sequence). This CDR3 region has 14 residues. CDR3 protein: CSARGTRSFHEQFF. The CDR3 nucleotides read TGCAGTGCCCGTGGGACTAGAAGTTTCCATGAGCAGTTCTTC.

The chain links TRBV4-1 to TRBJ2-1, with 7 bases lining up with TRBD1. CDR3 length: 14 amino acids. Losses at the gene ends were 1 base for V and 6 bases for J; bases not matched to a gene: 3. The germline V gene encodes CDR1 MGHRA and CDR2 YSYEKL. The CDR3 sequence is CASSQAQGLNEQFF. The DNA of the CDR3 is TGCGCCAGCAGCCAAGCACAGGGGCTCAATGAGCAGTTCTTC.

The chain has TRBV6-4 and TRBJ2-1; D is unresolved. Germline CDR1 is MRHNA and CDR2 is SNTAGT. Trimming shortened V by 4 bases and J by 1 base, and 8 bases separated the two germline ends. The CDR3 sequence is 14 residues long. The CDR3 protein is CASSAIRSYNEQFF. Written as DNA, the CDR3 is TGTGCCAGCAGTGCAATACGATCCTACAATGAGCAGTTCTTC.

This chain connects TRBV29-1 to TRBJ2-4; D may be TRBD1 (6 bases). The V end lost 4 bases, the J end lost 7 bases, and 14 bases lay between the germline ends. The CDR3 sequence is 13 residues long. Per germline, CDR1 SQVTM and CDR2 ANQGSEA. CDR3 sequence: CSVAVQGTNIQYF. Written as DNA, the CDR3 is TGCAGCGTTGCCGTTCAGGGGACCAACATTCAGTACTTC. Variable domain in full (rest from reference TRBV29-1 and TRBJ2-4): SAVISQKPSRDICQRGTSLTIQCQVDSQVTMMFWYRQQPGQSLTLIATANQGSEATYESGFVIDKFPISRPNLTFSTLTVSNMSPEDSSIYLCSVAVQGTNIQYFGAGTRLSVL.

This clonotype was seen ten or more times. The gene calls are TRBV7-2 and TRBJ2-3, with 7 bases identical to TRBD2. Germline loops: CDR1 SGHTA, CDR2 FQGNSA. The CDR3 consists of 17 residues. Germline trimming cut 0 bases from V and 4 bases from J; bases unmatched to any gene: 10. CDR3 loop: CASSLAQFLRESDTQYF. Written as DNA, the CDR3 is TGTGCCAGCAGCTTAGCGCAGTTTTTGCGGGAGTCAGATACGCAGTATTTT.

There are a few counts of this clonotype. The CDR3 nucleotides read TGTGCCAGCTCATCGTCGGGCTTGAACACTGAAGCTTTCTTT. Encoded protein: CASSSSGLNTEAFF. This rearrangement joins TRBV18 to TRBJ1-1; D gene ambiguous. Germline CDR1 reads KGHSH; CDR2 reads LQKENI. This CDR3 comprises 14 residues. Trimming shortened V by 5 bases and J by 0 bases, and 10 bases separated the two germline ends.

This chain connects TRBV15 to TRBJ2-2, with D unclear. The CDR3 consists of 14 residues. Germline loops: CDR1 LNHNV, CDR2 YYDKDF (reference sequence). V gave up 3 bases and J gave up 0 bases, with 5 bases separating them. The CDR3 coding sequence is TGTGCCACCAGCAGCCAGGCGAACACCGGGGAGCTGTTTTTT. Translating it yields CATSSQANTGELFF.

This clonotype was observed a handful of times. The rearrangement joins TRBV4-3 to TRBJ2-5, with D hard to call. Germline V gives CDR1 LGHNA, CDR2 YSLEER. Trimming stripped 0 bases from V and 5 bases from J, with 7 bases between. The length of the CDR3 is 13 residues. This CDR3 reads CASSQDVRETQYF. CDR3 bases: TGCGCCAGCAGCCAAGATGTAAGGGAGACCCAGTACTTC.

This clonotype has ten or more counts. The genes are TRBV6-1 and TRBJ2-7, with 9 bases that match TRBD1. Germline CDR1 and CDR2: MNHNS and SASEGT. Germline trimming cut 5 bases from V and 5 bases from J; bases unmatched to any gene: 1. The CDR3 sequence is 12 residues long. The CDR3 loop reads CASSRTGDEQYF. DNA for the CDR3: TGTGCCAGCAGTCGGACAGGGGACGAGCAGTACTTC.